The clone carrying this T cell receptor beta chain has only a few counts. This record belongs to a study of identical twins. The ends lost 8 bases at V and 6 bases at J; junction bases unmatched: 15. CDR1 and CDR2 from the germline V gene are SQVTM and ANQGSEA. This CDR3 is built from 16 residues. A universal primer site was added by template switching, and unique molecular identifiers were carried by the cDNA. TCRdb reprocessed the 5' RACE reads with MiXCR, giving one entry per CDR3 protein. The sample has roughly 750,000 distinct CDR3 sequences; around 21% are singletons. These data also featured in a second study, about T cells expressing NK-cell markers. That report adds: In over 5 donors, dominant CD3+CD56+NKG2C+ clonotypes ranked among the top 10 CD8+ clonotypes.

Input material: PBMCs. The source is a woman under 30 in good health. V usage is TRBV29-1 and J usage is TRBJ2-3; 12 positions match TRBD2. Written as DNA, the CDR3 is TGCAGCATCACCGACGGGACTAGCGGGTTGAAGGATACGCAGTATTTT. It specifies CSITDGTSGLKDTQYF.